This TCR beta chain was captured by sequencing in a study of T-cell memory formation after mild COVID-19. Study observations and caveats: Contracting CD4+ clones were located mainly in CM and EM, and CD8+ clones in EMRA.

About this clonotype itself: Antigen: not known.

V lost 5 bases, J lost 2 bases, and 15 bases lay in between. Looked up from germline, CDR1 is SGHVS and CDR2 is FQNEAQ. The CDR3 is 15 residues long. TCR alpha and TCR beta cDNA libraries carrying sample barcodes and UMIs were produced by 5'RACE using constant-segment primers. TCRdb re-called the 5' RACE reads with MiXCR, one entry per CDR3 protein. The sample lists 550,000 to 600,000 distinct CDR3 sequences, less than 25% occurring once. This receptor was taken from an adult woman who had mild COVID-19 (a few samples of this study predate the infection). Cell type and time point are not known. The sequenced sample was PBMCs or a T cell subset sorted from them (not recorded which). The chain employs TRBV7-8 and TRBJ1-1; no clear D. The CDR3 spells CASSQPGDFNTEAFF. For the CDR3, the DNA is TGTGCCAGCAGCCAACCCGGCGATTTTAACACTGAAGCTTTCTTT. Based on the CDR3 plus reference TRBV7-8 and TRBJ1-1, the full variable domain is GAGVSQSPRYKVAKRGQDVALRCDPISGHVSLFWYQQALGQGPEFLTYFQNEAQLDKSGLPSDRFFAERPEGSVSTLKIQRTQQEDSAVYLCASSQPGDFNTEAFFGQGTRLTVV.